These 22 T cell receptor beta chains came from one sample sequenced in a study of blood T cell repertoires in COVID-19. Sequenced by immunoSEQ multiplex PCR; TCRdb stores in-frame clones only, minus some. Found here are some 380,000 clones, roughly 90% of them singletons; the top ten hold roughly 2%. Sequences were obtained from PBMCs or T cells enriched from blood (not recorded which). The receptor set was obtained from a middle-aged woman with acute COVID-19.

This chain uses TRBV19 with TRBJ1-5; 11 bases fit TRBD1. This CDR3 spans 13 amino acids. Germline V gene data show CDR1 as LNHDA and CDR2 as SQIVND (reference sequence). V shed 10 bases and J 3 bases; nucleotides not matched to a gene: 2. The DNA for the CDR3 is TGTGCCACGGGACAGGGGGTCAATCAGCCCCAGCATTTT. This gives the protein CATGQGVNQPQHF.

The rearrangement uses TRBV7-8 and TRBJ2-1; no clear D. The CDR3 is 15 amino acids. The germline V gene encodes CDR1 SGHVS and CDR2 FQNEAQ. The ends were cut back, 0 bases at V and 3 bases at J, with 9 bases in the middle. The CDR3 bases are TGTGCCAGCAGCTTAGCCCCAGGTAACTACAATGAGCAGTTCTTC. As protein: CASSLAPGNYNEQFF.

The chain employs TRBV5-4 and TRBJ1-2, with 8 bases lining up with TRBD1. Germline values: CDR1 SGHNT, CDR2 YYREEE (reference sequence). The CDR3 sequence is 13 residues long. V dropped 2 bases and J dropped 7; count of bases not matched to a gene: 4. The CDR3 sequence: CASSFDRGFGYTF. The DNA of the CDR3 is TGTGCCAGCAGCTTTGACAGGGGATTTGGCTACACCTTC.

J is TRBJ1-1 and V is TRBV7-9; TRBD1 aligns across 10 bases. The germline V gene has CDR1 SEHNR and CDR2 FQNEAQ (reference sequence). J gave up 11 bases and V 4 bases, and 13 bases lay outside the gene matches. This CDR3 is built from 15 residues. CDR3 in amino acids: CASSSTETGGRVAFF. The CDR3 nucleotides are TGTGCCAGCAGCTCCACCGAGACAGGGGGCAGGGTGGCTTTCTTT.

The chain combines TRBV7-9 with TRBJ2-1, with 9 nucleotides matching TRBD2. V shed 2 bases and J 4 bases; nucleotides not matched to a gene: 6. In germline, CDR1 is SEHNR, CDR2 FQNEAQ (reference sequence). The CDR3 is 16 residues long. The CDR3 DNA reads as TGTGCCAGCAGCTTATTCTCTAGCGGGGCTTACAATGAGCAGTTCTTC. Amino acids: CASSLFSSGAYNEQFF.

The V call is TRBV7-9, the J call TRBJ2-5; D is possibly TRBD2 (6 bases). Trimming cost V 1 base and J 2 bases, with 11 bases left between them. CDR3 length equals 15 residues. The germline V gene encodes CDR1 SEHNR and CDR2 FQNEAQ (reference sequence). DNA for the CDR3: TGTGCCAGCAGCTTAGGAGTAGCGGTTCAAGAGACCCAGTACTTC. Translating gives CASSLGVAVQETQYF.

This clone was found once. The rearrangement links TRBV4-1 to TRBJ2-3, with D perhaps TRBD2 (5 bases). The CDR3 has 15 amino acids. The V gene's germline CDR1 is MGHRA and CDR2 YSYEKL. Trimming removed 1 base at V and 1 base at J, with 9 bases between. The CDR3 region has the DNA TGCGCCAGCAGCCAAGTCGAGGGTCGCACAGATACGCAGTATTTT. As protein: CASSQVEGRTDTQYF.

This chain links TRBV14 with TRBJ1-2; the match to TRBD1 covers 7 bases. This CDR3 is built from 16 residues. Losses at the gene ends were 3 bases for V and 1 base for J; bases not matched to a gene: 8. Germline lookup yields CDR1 SGHDN and CDR2 FVKESK. The CDR3 DNA reads as TGTGCCAGCAGCCAGATCCGGGACAGATTTAACTATGGCTACACCTTC. Its translation is CASSQIRDRFNYGYTF.

CDR3 protein: CASSTWTSGGRNTGELFF. CDR3 sequence (DNA): TGTGCCAGCAGCACCTGGACTAGCGGGGGGAGGAACACCGGGGAGCTGTTTTTT. This chain connects TRBV11-2 to TRBJ2-2, with 14 positions matching TRBD2. This CDR3 is built from 18 residues. The V and J ends lost 5 bases and 1 base, in that order; junction bases with no gene match: 6. Germline V gene sequence: CDR1 SGHAT, CDR2 FQNNGV.

The genes are TRBV6-9 and TRBJ1-3; D is unresolved. This CDR3 comprises 15 residues. Germline values: CDR1 MNHGY, CDR2 SVAAGI. The ends were cut back, 4 bases at V and 4 bases at J, with 14 bases in the middle. The DNA for the CDR3 is TGTGCCAGCAGTTCGGCGCGGGCACTGGGAAACACCATATATTTT. Amino acid sequence: CASSSARALGNTIYF.

The J gene is TRBJ2-5, the V gene TRBV27; a weak D match, TRBD2 (6 bases). Deletions cut 8 bases from V and 5 bases from J, with 18 bases between. The CDR3 is made up of 14 amino acids. CDR1 is MNHEY, CDR2 SMNVEV, per germline (reference sequence). In DNA form, the CDR3 reads TGTGCCAGCCTACGAAGGAGGGGTCCGGAGACCCAGTACTTC. Residues: CASLRRRGPETQYF.

On this clone: This sample also contains other DNA sequences that code for the same CDR3. The gene calls are TRBV5-1 and TRBJ2-7, with a weak D call TRBD2 (7 bases). Germline V gene data show CDR1 as SGHRS and CDR2 as YFSETQ. CDR3 length: 14 residues. The V end lost 0 bases, the J end lost 2 bases, and 9 bases lay between the germline ends. CDR3 protein: CASSLEGGPYEQYF. The DNA of the CDR3 is TGCGCCAGCAGCTTGGAGGGGGGGCCCTACGAGCAGTACTTC.

This chain connects TRBV25-1 to TRBJ1-5; D is ambiguous. Looked up from germline, CDR1 is MGHDK and CDR2 is SYGVNS. Trimming pared 4 bases from V and 0 bases from J, leaving 7 bases between. The CDR3 covers 14 residues. The CDR3 DNA reads TGTGCCAGCAGTGGTCAAAATAGCAATCAGCCCCAGCATTTT. It yields the protein CASSGQNSNQPQHF.

V usage is TRBV10-2 and J usage is TRBJ2-6, with 15 bases identical to TRBD2. The CDR3 is 17 residues long. The trim removed 7 bases at V and 3 bases at J, leaving 4 bases unmatched. Germline lookup yields CDR1 WSHSY and CDR2 SAAADI. The CDR3 reads CASTGTSGGLGANVLTF. In DNA, the CDR3 is TGCGCCAGCACAGGGACTAGCGGGGGGCTTGGGGCCAACGTCCTGACTTTC.

This clone was counted only a few times. The chain is built from TRBV18 and TRBJ1-1, with D hard to call. Germline-derived CDR1 and CDR2 are KGHSH and LQKENI. This CDR3 region has 14 residues. Trimming pared 5 bases from V and 3 bases from J, leaving 13 bases between. CDR3 DNA sequence: TGTGCCAGCTCAGGGTACGACGCGGACACTGAAGCTTTCTTT. Its translation: CASSGYDADTEAFF.

CDR3 region: CASSYAGLGAFF. The CDR3 DNA reads TGTGCCAGCAGTTACGCGGGACTTGGGGCTTTCTTT. The chain links TRBV7-9 to TRBJ1-1; a weak D match, TRBD1 (5 bases). The CDR3 spans 12 residues. The germline V gene encodes CDR1 SEHNR and CDR2 FQNEAQ (reference sequence). V was clipped by 6 bases and J by 11 bases, with 16 bases between them.

The rearrangement links TRBV2 to TRBJ2-7; possibly TRBD2 for D (6 bases). This CDR3 is built from 12 residues. Germline CDR1 is SNHLY and CDR2 is FYNNEI. V was pared by 11 bases and J by 0 bases, with 11 bases between. The CDR3 coding sequence is TGTGCCGGAGGGCTAGCCTCCTACGAGCAGTACTTC. Its protein product is CAGGLASYEQYF.

V gene TRBV30 combines with J gene TRBJ2-1, with D maybe TRBD2 (5 bases). This CDR3 is built from 14 residues. The germline CDR1 and CDR2 sequences are GTSNPN and SVGIG (reference sequence). Trimming shortened V by 2 bases and J by 8 bases, and 16 bases separated the two germline ends. The CDR3, as DNA: TGTGCCTGGAGTCCGACCGGGCCGAGGGATGAGCAGTTCTTC. Residues: CAWSPTGPRDEQFF. The full variable domain, rest sourced from reference TRBV30 and TRBJ2-1, is SQTIHQWPATLVQPVGSPLSLECTVEGTSNPNLYWYRQAAGRGLQLLFYSVGIGQISSEVPQNLSASRPQDRQFILSSKKLLLSDSGFYLCAWSPTGPRDEQFFGPGTRLTVL.

The chain recombines TRBV7-9 with TRBJ2-4; TRBD2 is a possible D gene (6 bases). V was shortened by 1 base and J by 0 bases, with 10 bases between the two germline ends. Germline V gene data show CDR1 as SEHNR and CDR2 as FQNEAQ (reference sequence). The CDR3 extends over 16 amino acids. The CDR3 region is CASSLGAGIAKNIQYF. CDR3 bases: TGTGCCAGCAGCTTAGGGGCGGGGATAGCCAAAAACATTCAGTACTTC.

This rearrangement joins TRBV6-1 to TRBJ2-7; 10 positions agree with TRBD2. The CDR3 covers 15 residues. Looked up from germline, CDR1 is MNHNS and CDR2 is SASEGT. With V trimmed by 2 bases and J by 2 bases, 3 bases remained unmatched. The CDR3 DNA follows: TGTGCCAGCAGTGAATTAGGACTAGCGGCCTACGAGCAGTACTTC. This codes for CASSELGLAAYEQYF.

V gene TRBV10-3 combines with J gene TRBJ1-3; 7 bases align to TRBD1. J was trimmed by 4 bases and V by 0 bases; bases with no gene match: 6. The CDR3 is 16 amino acids. CDR1 is ENHRY, CDR2 SYGVKD, per germline. CDR3 DNA sequence: TGTGCCATCAGTGAGTCCGAGGGGGCAAACGGAAACACCATATATTTT. The encoded protein is CAISESEGANGNTIYF.

CDR3 nucleotides: TGTGCCAGTAGTATGCAGGGGAGAGATCAGCCCCAGCATTTT. It encodes CASSMQGRDQPQHF. The gene calls are TRBV19 and TRBJ1-5; a possible D gene is TRBD1 (6 bases). The CDR3 covers 14 residues. In germline, CDR1 is LNHDA, CDR2 SQIVND (reference sequence). Trimming cost V 3 bases and J 5 bases, with 11 bases left between them. Variable domain in full (rest from reference TRBV19 and TRBJ1-5): DGGITQSPKYLFRKEGQNVTLSCEQNLNHDAMYWYRQDPGQGLRLIYYSQIVNDFQKGDIAEGYSVSREKKESFPLTVTSAQKNPTAFYLCASSMQGRDQPQHFGDGTRLSIL.